These 16 T cell receptor beta chains came from one sample sequenced in a study of T cells in Graves' hyperthyroidism and ophthalmopathy (dated by TCRdb to about 2019). Libraries were prepared through multiplex PCR. The sequencing machine was an Illumina HiSeq 2000. TCR beta CDR3 regions were amplified from RNA transcripts. A first-round RT-PCR of the TCR CDR3 used the HTBI primer set with the Qiagen OneStep RT-PCR kit. TCRdb reworked the public reads: Q25 trimming with fastp, MiXCR clone assembly, productive beta chains retained. A single entry per CDR3 protein holds the most common genes and DNA from its merged rows. Present in this sample are about 560,000 distinct CDR3 sequences, roughly a sixth of which were seen just once. The top ten clones comprise roughly 18% of the sample. Sequenced input: blood. The receptors here all came from a young woman with Graves' hyperthyroidism.

The V and J genes are TRBV6-5 and TRBJ2-3; 7 nucleotides align to TRBD2. V shed 6 bases, J shed 4 bases, and the junction held 13 bases outside the gene matches. CDR1 MNHEY and CDR2 SVGAGI come from the germline V gene. This CDR3 region has 16 residues. The DNA for the CDR3 is TGTGCCAGCAGCCTAATCGGACTAGAAGGCCCAGATACGCAGTATTTT. As protein: CASSLIGLEGPDTQYF.

The chain is built from TRBV7-9 and TRBJ2-5; D remains unclear. This CDR3 comprises 15 residues. The V and J ends lost 3 bases and 0 bases respectively, with 11 bases between them. Germline loops: CDR1 SEHNR, CDR2 FQNEAQ (reference sequence). This CDR3 is CASSFLSLNQETQYF. The CDR3 bases are TGTGCCAGCAGCTTTCTTAGTCTCAACCAAGAGACCCAGTACTTC.

This clonotype was picked up many times. The CDR3 sequence is CSATPRDQSSYEQYF. The CDR3 DNA follows: TGCAGTGCTACCCCCAGGGACCAGAGCTCCTACGAGCAGTACTTC. This chain links TRBV20-1 with TRBJ2-7; D is possibly TRBD1 or TRBD2 (5 bases each). The germline gives CDR1 DFQATT, CDR2 SNEGSKA (reference sequence). This CDR3 has 15 amino acids. Trimming removed 4 bases at V and 0 bases at J, with 16 bases between.

About this clonotype: Possible read error: a much larger clone is one base away. The chain carries TRBV7-9 and TRBJ2-5; the match to TRBD2 covers 7 bases. Germline V gene sequence: CDR1 SEHNR, CDR2 FQNEAQ (reference sequence). The CDR3 runs 15 residues. Here the CDR3 reads CASRDLAGAQETLYF. The CDR3 nucleotides are TGTGCCAGCAGGGACTTAGCGGGCGCGCAAGAGACCCTGTACTTC.

Ten or more counts support this clonotype. The chain joins TRBV30 to TRBJ2-7; 8 bases are a match to TRBD2. CDR3 size: 13 residues. Trimming at V came to 1 base and at J to 2 bases, leaving 1 base not matched to a gene. CDR1 and CDR2 from the germline V gene are GTSNPN and SVGIG (reference sequence). CDR3 sequence (DNA): TGTGCCTGGAGTGAGCGGGAGCCCTACGAGCAGTACTTC. It codes for CAWSEREPYEQYF.

The chain carries TRBV9 and TRBJ1-5; perhaps TRBD1 as D (6 bases). Per germline, CDR1 SGDLS and CDR2 YYNGEE. Trimming removed 0 bases at V and 7 bases at J, with 14 bases between. There are 15 residues in the CDR3. Here the CDR3 reads CASSVGAGVGQPQHF. Written as DNA, the CDR3 is TGTGCCAGCAGCGTAGGTGCAGGGGTTGGGCAGCCCCAGCATTTT.

The chain couples TRBV6-1 to TRBJ2-1; D not resolved. V lost 5 bases to trimming and J lost 4 bases, with 18 bases between them. Germline CDR1 and CDR2: MNHNS and SASEGT. The CDR3 totals 16 residues. The CDR3 coding sequence is TGTGCCAGCAGTCCTAACGGGCCACGGAGATACAATGAGCAGTTCTTC. This encodes CASSPNGPRRYNEQFF.

Many counts were recorded for this clonotype. J is TRBJ1-5 and V is TRBV7-8; unclear D gene. V was trimmed by 0 bases and J by 0 bases, leaving 6 bases between them. Germline CDR1 and CDR2: SGHVS and FQNEAQ. There are 15 residues in the CDR3. The CDR3 reads CASSLAPYSNQPQHF. CDR3 in DNA: TGTGCCAGCAGCTTAGCGCCTTATAGCAATCAGCCCCAGCATTTT.

The sample holds many counts of this clonotype. The rearrangement links TRBV24-1 to TRBJ2-2, with 8 bases identical to TRBD1. Losses at the gene ends were 1 base for V and 5 bases for J; bases not matched to a gene: 2. Germline V gene lookup returns CDR1 KGHDR and CDR2 SFDVKD. This CDR3 spans 15 amino acids. In DNA form, the CDR3 reads TGTGCCACCAGTGATTTTGGACAGGGTACCGGGGAGCTGTTTTTT. Amino acids: CATSDFGQGTGELFF.

This clonotype showed up many times. This chain uses TRBV28 with TRBJ2-3, with no clear D. V lost 3 bases and J 0 bases, leaving 16 bases between the germline ends. Germline V gene lookup returns CDR1 MDHEN and CDR2 SYDVKM. The CDR3 runs 17 residues. CDR3 region: CASSFLRLQSSTDTQYF. Here the CDR3 DNA reads TGTGCCAGCAGTTTTTTAAGGCTGCAGTCTAGCACAGATACGCAGTATTTT.

The rearrangement joins TRBV6-1 to TRBJ1-3; no clear D gene. The CDR3 has 15 amino acids. The germline gives CDR1 MNHNS, CDR2 SASEGT. Trimming removed 2 bases from V and 1 base from J, with 9 bases in between. The CDR3 spells CASSELAGSGNTIYF. The CDR3, as DNA: TGTGCCAGCAGTGAATTGGCAGGTTCTGGAAACACCATATATTTT.

This clonotype was detected ten times or more. The genes are TRBV28 and TRBJ1-2; 11 positions agree with TRBD1. The CDR3 is made up of 14 amino acids. V lost 6 bases to trimming and J lost 4 bases; unmatched junction nucleotides: 4. Germline assignment: CDR1 MDHEN and CDR2 SYDVKM. CDR3 bases: TGTGCCAGCAGCTTAGGGACAGGGGGCTATGGCTACACCTTC. Its protein is CASSLGTGGYGYTF.

This clonotype has at least ten counts. J is TRBJ2-1 and V is TRBV5-1; D is perhaps TRBD1 or TRBD2 (5 bases each). The ends were cut back, 4 bases at V and 0 bases at J, with 17 bases in the middle. This CDR3 is 17 amino acids long. Germline lookup yields CDR1 SGHRS and CDR2 YFSETQ. The CDR3 here is CASSPQGRRYSYNEQFF. The CDR3 DNA sequence: TGCGCCAGCAGCCCTCAGGGACGCCGGTACTCCTACAATGAGCAGTTCTTC.

The J gene is TRBJ2-3, the V gene TRBV20-1, with D tentatively TRBD2 (5 bases). The CDR3 totals 15 residues. CDR1 and CDR2 (germline): DFQATT, SNEGSKA (reference sequence). The V end was cut by 2 bases, the J end by 0 bases, with 12 bases between. The chain's CDR3 is CSARSGVPSTDTQYF. In nucleotides, the CDR3 is TGCAGTGCTAGATCCGGGGTCCCTAGCACAGATACGCAGTATTTT.

This clonotype was recorded at least ten times. The chain has TRBV4-3 and TRBJ2-1; no firm D call. V was trimmed by 0 bases and J by 3 bases, leaving 12 bases between them. Germline V gene lookup returns CDR1 LGHNA and CDR2 YSLEER. CDR3 length equals 16 residues. CDR3 DNA: TGCGCCAGCAGCCAAGATATGGCAGGCCGCTACAATGAGCAGTTCTTC. Its protein product is CASSQDMAGRYNEQFF.

This sequence joins TRBV5-1 and TRBJ1-4; a weak D match, TRBD1 (5 bases). Germline CDR1 is SGHRS and CDR2 is YFSETQ. V gave up 3 bases and J gave up 0 bases, with 15 bases separating them. This CDR3 has 17 residues. The CDR3 here is CASSWGVDTSTNEKLFF. The CDR3 nucleotides read TGCGCCAGCAGCTGGGGGGTCGACACTTCAACTAATGAAAAACTGTTTTTT. The full variable domain, completed using reference TRBV5-1 and TRBJ1-4, is KAGVTQTPRYLIKTRGQQVTLSCSPISGHRSVSWYQQTPGQGLQFLFEYFSETQRNKGNFPGRFSGRQFSNSRSEMNVSTLELGDSALYLCASSWGVDTSTNEKLFFGSGTQLSVL.